This TCR beta chain comes out of a study of cytomegalovirus exposure and HLA in healthy donors. Findings and limits, study-wide: According to an earlier analysis, most TCR beta V segments yielded productive rearrangements about 87% or about 30% of the time. The study listed roughly 150 cytomegalovirus-associated TCR beta chains. CMV serostatus was the sole immune exposure data available.

The PCR had 60 Vbeta and 13 Jbeta primers. Method: immunoSEQ multiplex PCR; TCRdb's copy keeps in-frame clones and lacks some. The sample yields approximately 61,000 clones, approximately 58% seen once. About this clone itself: Its antigen remains unknown.

Sampled while nominally healthy, donors likely had unrecorded immune exposures. V dropped 3 bases and J dropped 5; count of bases not matched to a gene: 2. Germline CDR1 LNHDA, CDR2 SQIVND (reference sequence). The CDR3 spans 14 residues. The specimen was PBMCs. The receptor was isolated from a woman in her forties or fifties in good health and CMV-seronegative. The chain recombines TRBV19 with TRBJ2-3; TRBD2 matches at 10 bases. The CDR3 loop is CASSILAGEDTQYF. DNA for the CDR3: TGTGCCAGTAGTATCCTAGCGGGAGAAGATACGCAGTATTTT.